One T cell receptor beta chain is described in this entry. The antigen is not known. The sample is drawn from a study of CD8+CD57+ T cells in acquired aplastic anemia. Across the study: On average, healthy donors gave some 11 million reads for CD4+ cells. Study-wide points: For CD8+ Simpson's diversity, patients and controls showed no significant difference. Patients and controls turned out to have more than 25 CD8+ CDR3 sequences in common.

Both TCR beta VDJ combination and CDR3 sequence profiling were carried out. Genomic DNA was the template for this profiling. TCRdb re-derived calls from the reads in MiXCR, one entry per CDR3 protein. The table lists approximately 160,000 distinct CDR3 sequences, roughly 47% of them singletons, with approximately 1% in the top ten. Germline CDR1 is MNHEY and CDR2 is SVGAGI. Trimming took 4 bases from V and 7 from J; bases not matched to a gene: 10. The CDR3 consists of 15 residues. Specimen: sorted CD4+, CD8+, or CD8+CD57+ T cells (not recorded which) from PBMCs. The TCR originated in a human donor in good health. This chain uses TRBV6-5 with TRBJ2-7; 10 bases line up with TRBD1. The CDR3 nucleotides are TGTGCCAGCAGTTCCGGGACAGGGGAGGTTCATGAGCAGTACTTC. As protein: CASSSGTGEVHEQYF.